These T cell receptor beta chains were read from a single sample in a study of tumor-infiltrating lymphocytes in localized non-small cell lung cancer. The protocol was immunoSEQ multiplex PCR, while the TCRdb copy is restricted to in-frame clones and leaves out a portion. Of about 6,000 clones in the sample, about 80% were seen once. Input material: lung tumor tissue. The receptors were gathered from a human donor with non-small cell lung cancer. Both conserved end residues are part of each CDR3. Fields, in order: J gene, D gene, clone size, V gene, CDR3 protein, CDR3 DNA. The D gene is left open where the match is weak. Clone size is shown for a subset of rows, as once, few, many or a class of expanded clone.

J gene: TRBJ1-1
D gene: -
clone size: few
V gene: TRBV5-1
CDR3 protein: CASSLGQTNTEAFF
CDR3 DNA: TGCGCCAGCAGCTTGGGACAGACGAACACTGAAGCTTTCTTT

J gene: TRBJ2-7
D gene: TRBD1
clone size: -
V gene: TRBV6-5
CDR3 protein: CASSYSRDSTYEQYF
CDR3 DNA: TGTGCCAGCAGTTACTCCCGGGACAGTACCTACGAGCAGTACTTC

J gene: TRBJ1-2
D gene: -
clone size: -
V gene: TRBV5-5
CDR3 protein: CASSLADIYGYTF
CDR3 DNA: TGTGCCAGCAGCTTGGCAGACATCTATGGCTACACCTTC

J gene: TRBJ1-1
D gene: TRBD1
clone size: few
V gene: TRBV4-1
CDR3 protein: CASSRGQINTEAFF
CDR3 DNA: TGCGCCAGCAGCCGGGGACAGATAAACACTGAAGCTTTCTTT

J gene: TRBJ2-5
D gene: -
clone size: -
V gene: TRBV11-3
CDR3 protein: CASSLGKGETQYF
CDR3 DNA: TGTGCCAGCAGCTTGGGCAAAGGAGAGACCCAGTACTTC

J gene: TRBJ2-6
D gene: TRBD2
clone size: -
V gene: TRBV6-5
CDR3 protein: CASSASGTGANVLTF
CDR3 DNA: TGTGCCAGCAGTGCTAGCGGGACTGGGGCCAACGTCCTGACTTTC

J gene: TRBJ2-1
D gene: -
clone size: -
V gene: TRBV7-2
CDR3 protein: CASSLDPSSYNEQFF
CDR3 DNA: TGTGCCAGCAGCTTAGACCCGAGCTCCTACAATGAGCAGTTCTTC

J gene: TRBJ2-7
D gene: -
clone size: -
V gene: TRBV10-3
CDR3 protein: CAISGTSGEQYF
CDR3 DNA: TGTGCCATCAGTGGGACTTCCGGCGAGCAGTACTTC

J gene: TRBJ2-1
D gene: -
clone size: -
V gene: TRBV20-1
CDR3 protein: CSARENMQFF
CDR3 DNA: TGCAGTGCTAGAGAGAATATGCAGTTCTTC

J gene: TRBJ2-3
D gene: TRBD2
clone size: -
V gene: TRBV11-3
CDR3 protein: CASSLGASGTGGDTQYF
CDR3 DNA: TGTGCCAGCAGCTTAGGAGCTAGCGGGACCGGGGGAGATACGCAGTATTTT

J gene: TRBJ2-2
D gene: -
clone size: -
V gene: TRBV5-6
CDR3 protein: CASSLGELRLMNTGELFF
CDR3 DNA: TGTGCCAGCAGCTTGGGTGAATTACGCCTCATGAACACCGGGGAGCTGTTTTTT

J gene: TRBJ1-5
D gene: -
clone size: -
V gene: TRBV14
CDR3 protein: CASSQQGSQPQHF
CDR3 DNA: TGTGCCAGCAGCCAGCAGGGTTCTCAGCCCCAGCATTTT

J gene: TRBJ2-7
D gene: TRBD1
clone size: -
V gene: TRBV5-6
CDR3 protein: CASSGDRGARGEQYF
CDR3 DNA: TGTGCCAGCAGCGGCGACAGGGGGGCTCGAGGGGAGCAGTACTTC

J gene: TRBJ2-5
D gene: -
clone size: once
V gene: TRBV11-2
CDR3 protein: CASSSEARAETQYF
CDR3 DNA: TGTGCCAGCAGCTCCGAGGCTCGGGCAGAGACCCAGTACTTC

J gene: TRBJ1-1
D gene: -
clone size: once
V gene: TRBV5-1
CDR3 protein: CASSRSQGNTEAFF
CDR3 DNA: TGCGCCAGCAGCCGGTCTCAGGGTAACACTGAAGCTTTCTTT

J gene: TRBJ2-2
D gene: -
clone size: large
V gene: TRBV10-3
CDR3 protein: CAISRGDTGELFF
CDR3 DNA: TGTGCCATCAGCAGGGGGGATACCGGGGAGCTGTTTTTT

J gene: TRBJ2-3
D gene: TRBD2
clone size: -
V gene: TRBV9
CDR3 protein: CASSAHPPSGRARDTQYF
CDR3 DNA: TGTGCCAGCAGCGCCCATCCGCCCAGCGGGAGGGCCAGGGATACGCAGTATTTT

J gene: TRBJ2-5
D gene: TRBD2
clone size: -
V gene: TRBV2
CDR3 protein: CASSGSGIETQYF
CDR3 DNA: TGTGCCAGCAGTGGTAGCGGGATAGAGACCCAGTACTTC

J gene: TRBJ2-7
D gene: -
clone size: once
V gene: TRBV5-1
CDR3 protein: CASSYQELYEQYF
CDR3 DNA: TGCGCCAGCAGCTACCAGGAACTCTACGAGCAGTACTTC

J gene: TRBJ2-7
D gene: TRBD2
clone size: once
V gene: TRBV6-5
CDR3 protein: CASSRTSGASYEQYF
CDR3 DNA: TGTGCCAGCAGCCGAACCAGCGGGGCGAGCTACGAGCAGTACTTC

J gene: TRBJ2-2
D gene: -
clone size: once
V gene: TRBV9
CDR3 protein: CTSSFPAGQDTGELFF
CDR3 DNA: TGTACCAGCAGCTTTCCGGCGGGCCAGGACACCGGGGAGCTGTTTTTT

J gene: TRBJ2-3
D gene: -
clone size: once
V gene: TRBV9
CDR3 protein: CASSVSFAVGFDTQYF
CDR3 DNA: TGTGCCAGCAGCGTAAGCTTCGCGGTTGGGTTTGATACGCAGTATTTT

J gene: TRBJ1-2
D gene: -
clone size: -
V gene: TRBV7-2
CDR3 protein: CASSLAPLYGYTF
CDR3 DNA: TGTGCCAGCAGCTTAGCCCCTCTCTATGGCTACACCTTC

J gene: TRBJ1-5
D gene: -
clone size: -
V gene: TRBV7-2
CDR3 protein: CASSLGRAGNQPQHF
CDR3 DNA: TGTGCCAGCAGCTTGGGTCGGGCAGGCAATCAGCCCCAGCATTTT

J gene: TRBJ2-7
D gene: -
clone size: -
V gene: TRBV7-6
CDR3 protein: CASSPGPNSAYEQYF
CDR3 DNA: TGTGCCAGCAGCCCCGGACCTAATAGCGCCTACGAGCAGTACTTC